This T cell receptor (beta chain) was captured in a study of identical twins. Broader study findings: For out-of-frame alpha sequences shared by twins, low generation probability was in excess. Abundant beta clonotypes from cord blood bore fewer insertions; memory repertoires lacked this pattern.

MiXCR was run by TCRdb on the 5' RACE reads, yielding one entry per CDR3 protein. In the table there are fewer than 900,000 distinct CDR3 sequences, over 15% of which are singletons. This CDR3 comprises 14 residues. V was pared by 3 bases and J by 7 bases, with 7 bases of the junction left unmatched. Germline assignment: CDR1 DFQATT and CDR2 SNEGSKA (reference sequence). This clonotype appeared a few times. Its antigen is unidentified. These same records also appear under a second study, on T cells expressing NK-cell markers. That report adds: A range of about 1.0-8% of CD8+ T cells consisted of dominant NKG2C+ clonotypes in 5 or 6 donors.

The sample was PBMCs. The sequence derives from a woman under 30 in good health. This chain connects TRBV20-1 to TRBJ1-4; 8 nucleotides line up with TRBD1. The CDR3 DNA sequence: TGCAGTGCTAGTCCCGGACAGGGTGGTGAAAAACTGTTTTTT. It yields the protein CSASPGQGGEKLFF.